One sample yielded the 8 T cell receptor beta chains listed below, sequenced in a study of T cell repertoires in ileal Crohn's disease. Repertoires were generated with immunoSEQ multiplex PCR, while TCRdb's copy carries only in-frame clones and drops some. The sample holds 6,400 or so clones, approximately 83% seen once. The sample consisted of ileal tissue. The receptors were sampled from an adult with Crohn's disease.

This chain connects TRBV4-1 to TRBJ2-5; 14 nucleotides align to TRBD2. Germline CDR1 is MGHRA and CDR2 is YSYEKL. The CDR3 runs 16 residues. V lost 0 bases to trimming and J lost 11 bases; unmatched junction nucleotides: 8. CDR3 loop: CASSQEPGLAGVEQYF. CDR3 in DNA: TGCGCCAGCAGCCAAGAGCCGGGACTAGCGGGAGTTGAGCAGTACTTC.

This clone was seen only once. The rearrangement joins TRBV4-3 to TRBJ2-7; 10 bases are shared with TRBD1. V was pared by 4 bases and J by 3 bases, with 6 bases of the junction left unmatched. Germline CDR1 and CDR2: LGHNA and YSLEER. CDR3 length equals 15 residues. The DNA for the CDR3 is TGCGCCAGCAGCCTACTCCGGGACAGGGGCTACGAGCAGTACTTC. Amino acid sequence: CASSLLRDRGYEQYF.

Here the CDR3 reads CAWGPGLAYNEQFF. CDR3 nucleotide sequence: TGTGCCTGGGGACCGGGACTAGCGTACAATGAGCAGTTCTTC. The chain links TRBV30 to TRBJ2-1; 10 nucleotides agree with TRBD2. The germline CDR1 and CDR2 sequences are GTSNPN and SVGIG (reference sequence). With V trimmed by 5 bases and J by 4 bases, 5 bases remained unmatched. The CDR3 extends over 14 amino acids.

This clone is large. The chain's CDR3 is CASSSGSNQPQHF. The CDR3 nucleotides are TGTGCCAGCAGTTCCGGTAGCAATCAGCCCCAGCATTTT. The rearrangement links TRBV6-6 to TRBJ1-5; D is unresolved. The germline V and J ends were trimmed by 4 bases and 0 bases, with 4 bases remaining between them. The CDR3 is 13 amino acids. Germline assignment: CDR1 MNHNY and CDR2 SVGAGI (reference sequence).

The DNA of the CDR3 is TGTGCCAGCAGTGAAGGGTTGGTGGGGACAGTTGGCTACGAGCAGTACTTC. Translating gives CASSEGLVGTVGYEQYF. The genes are TRBV6-1 and TRBJ2-7, with 7 bases that match TRBD1. The CDR3 has 17 residues. The germline CDR1 and CDR2 sequences are MNHNS and SASEGT. Trimming removed 1 base from V and 3 bases from J; junction bases left unmatched: 12.

This chain links TRBV15 with TRBJ2-5; TRBD1 aligns across 7 bases. CDR3 length: 16 amino acids. CDR1 LNHNV and CDR2 YYDKDF come from the germline V gene (reference sequence). With 1 base clipped from V and 1 base from J, the junction kept 6 bases outside the gene matches. The CDR3 region is CATSRAGGEPQETQYF. The CDR3 bases are TGTGCCACCAGCAGAGCAGGGGGTGAACCCCAAGAGACCCAGTACTTC.

A single count supports this clone. This rearrangement joins TRBV7-2 to TRBJ2-6; 10 bases are shared with TRBD1. J was trimmed by 2 bases and V by 5 bases; bases with no gene match: 3. Germline values: CDR1 SGHTA, CDR2 FQGNSA. This CDR3 contains 16 residues. CDR3 sequence reads: CASSPTGGAGANVLTF. The CDR3 DNA is TGTGCCAGCAGCCCGACAGGGGGCGCTGGGGCCAACGTCCTGACTTTC.

The chain combines TRBV28 with TRBJ2-5, with 9 bases aligning to TRBD1. In germline, CDR1 is MDHEN, CDR2 SYDVKM. The trim removed 5 bases at V and 4 bases at J, leaving 8 bases unmatched. The CDR3 covers 15 residues. The CDR3 DNA sequence: TGTGCCAGCAGTCCCCGGGACAGGGTTTTAGAGACCCAGTACTTC. It is translated as CASSPRDRVLETQYF.